Presented here are 25 T cell receptor beta chains from one specimen sequenced in a study of blood T cell repertoires in COVID-19 (dated by TCRdb to the early 2020s). Receptor libraries were prepared by the immunoSEQ multiplex PCR assay. Here the immuneACCESS table is served through TCRdb, limited to in-frame sequences with V and J called. Missing clones are a known gap in these copies; in checked studies unresolved V genes cover under half, and the rest lacks a known reason. This sample gives approximately 140,000 clones in total; 84% of them show up just once. Jointly, the top ten make up around 5.5% of the sample. Sequenced: PBMCs or T cells enriched from blood (not recorded which). Receptors originate from a man in his forties with acute COVID-19.

This chain links TRBV28 with TRBJ1-2; D not certain. With 5 bases removed from V and 4 bases from J, the gap between germline ends came to 20 bases. The CDR3 runs to 16 residues. Germline V lookup: CDR1 MDHEN, CDR2 SYDVKM. The CDR3 DNA sequence: TGTGCCAGCAGTCCTCGAAAGTGGGCCAACTCCTATGGCTACACCTTC. This sequence encodes CASSPRKWANSYGYTF.

The chain links TRBV3-1 (or the pseudogene TRBV3-2) to TRBJ2-5; D is possibly TRBD1 (6 bases). Germline CDR1 and CDR2: LGHDT and YNNKEL (reference sequence). This CDR3 spans 14 amino acids. The V end was cut by 1 base, the J end by 2 bases, with 8 bases between. CDR3 loop: CASSQGTEQETQYF. In DNA form, the CDR3 reads TGTGCCAGCAGCCAAGGGACAGAGCAAGAGACCCAGTACTTC.

This sequence joins TRBV11-2 and TRBJ1-1; unclear D gene. The CDR3 length is 13 residues. Trimming left V 4 bases short and J 3 bases short, with 9 bases between. CDR1 SGHAT and CDR2 FQNNGV come from the germline V gene. The CDR3 nucleotides read TGTGCCAGCAGCTCTACAAGCGACACTGAAGCTTTCTTT. This gives the protein CASSSTSDTEAFF.

Only one count was recorded for this clone. The V call is TRBV15, the J call TRBJ1-6, with a weak D call TRBD1 (6 bases). Per germline, CDR1 LNHNV and CDR2 YYDKDF (reference sequence). The V gene lost 5 bases and the J gene lost 5 bases, with 13 bases spanning the gap. The CDR3 has 15 amino acids. CDR3 DNA sequence: TGTGCCACCAGCGATTGGACAGCAAATAATTCACCCCTCCACTTT. This codes for CATSDWTANNSPLHF.

V gene TRBV7-6 combines with J gene TRBJ2-2; 11 bases are shared with TRBD2. The CDR3 contains 15 residues. V lost 11 bases and J lost 2; bases outside the gene matches: 7. Germline CDR1 and CDR2: SGHVS and FNYEAQ. For the CDR3, the DNA is TGTGCCGGCGGGGGACTAGCGGCAAACACCGGGGAGCTGTTTTTT. Protein: CAGGGLAANTGELFF.

The J gene is TRBJ2-3, the V gene TRBV5-4, with TRBD2 matching 7 bases. J lost 4 bases, V lost 4 bases, and 6 bases had no gene match. There are 14 residues in the CDR3. Germline V lookup: CDR1 SGHNT, CDR2 YYREEE (reference sequence). The CDR3 sequence is CASSEVAGPDTQYF. The CDR3 nucleotides read TGTGCCAGCAGCGAGGTAGCGGGTCCAGATACGCAGTATTTT.

The chain has TRBV7-2 and TRBJ2-1, with D tentatively TRBD2 (5 bases). V was trimmed by 3 bases and J by 10 bases, leaving 22 bases between them. The CDR3 has 16 amino acids. The germline CDR1 and CDR2 sequences are SGHTA and FQGNSA. This CDR3 reads CASSLNQGLIGGEQFF. The CDR3 nucleotides are TGTGCCAGCAGCTTGAACCAAGGCCTAATAGGAGGCGAGCAGTTCTTC.

This clone has more than one count but fewer than ten. This chain connects TRBV6-2 or TRBV6-3 to TRBJ1-2; perhaps TRBD1 as D (6 bases). Trimming took 4 bases from V and 8 from J, leaving 20 bases between them. This CDR3 is 15 amino acids long. Looked up from germline, CDR1 is MNHEY and CDR2 is SVGEGT. The CDR3 region has the DNA TGTGCCAGCAGTTCCCCGCCGACAGGCCGGGGAGGCTACACCTTC. This codes for CASSSPPTGRGGYTF.

This clone was observed once. The rearrangement uses TRBV4-2 and TRBJ2-1; 10 bases align to TRBD1. V shed 1 base, J shed 10 bases, and the junction held 13 bases outside the gene matches. Looked up from germline, CDR1 is LGHNA and CDR2 is YNFKEQ. The CDR3 has 17 residues. The CDR3 nucleotides read TGTGCCAGCAGCCAAGGGGACAGGGGCGCCAGGACTAGCGAGCAGTTCTTC. Its translation: CASSQGDRGARTSEQFF.

This clone occurred once. The V call is TRBV9, the J call TRBJ2-7, with TRBD1 matching 9 bases. V was pared by 3 bases and J by 4 bases, with 14 bases of the junction left unmatched. The CDR3 covers 17 residues. Germline V gives CDR1 SGDLS, CDR2 YYNGEE. CDR3 amino acids: CASSGRQGQGEAYEQYF. The CDR3 nucleotides read TGTGCCAGCAGCGGGCGCCAGGGACAGGGTGAAGCATACGAGCAGTACTTC.

The chain couples TRBV4-3 to TRBJ2-3; D gene uncertain. The germline V gene encodes CDR1 LGHNA and CDR2 YSLEER. The V and J ends lost 0 bases and 0 bases respectively, with 7 bases between them. There are 15 residues in the CDR3. The CDR3 here is CASSQDRVSTDTQYF. CDR3 bases: TGCGCCAGCAGCCAAGACCGGGTTAGCACAGATACGCAGTATTTT.

The gene calls are TRBV15 and TRBJ1-4; D not certain. The germline V and J ends were trimmed by 0 bases and 0 bases, with 8 bases remaining between them. CDR3 length equals 16 residues. Germline V gives CDR1 LNHNV, CDR2 YYDKDF (reference sequence). CDR3 region: CATSRDNLATNEKLFF. In DNA, the CDR3 is TGTGCCACCAGCAGAGATAATCTAGCAACTAATGAAAAACTGTTTTTT.

The rearrangement joins TRBV29-1 to TRBJ1-1, with 8 nucleotides matching TRBD1. The CDR3 loop spans 12 amino acids. Germline V CDR1 and CDR2: SQVTM, ANQGSEA. V dropped 7 bases and J dropped 4; count of bases not matched to a gene: 5. This chain's CDR3 is CSAQGAITEAFF. In DNA form, the CDR3 reads TGCAGCGCTCAGGGGGCGATCACTGAAGCTTTCTTT.

The table lists this clone with a few counts. V gene TRBV27 combines with J gene TRBJ1-1, with 8 nucleotides matching TRBD1. Germline-derived CDR1 and CDR2 are MNHEY and SMNVEV (reference sequence). CDR3 length: 16 residues. Trimming took 5 bases from V and 0 from J; bases not matched to a gene: 8. CDR3 in amino acids: CASSPPGDRMNTEAFF. The CDR3 coding sequence is TGTGCCAGCAGTCCCCCGGGGGACAGGATGAACACTGAAGCTTTCTTT.

The V call is TRBV3-1 (or the pseudogene TRBV3-2), the J call TRBJ2-5; TRBD2 matches 8 bases. The ends lost 0 bases at V and 2 bases at J; junction bases unmatched: 8. Germline-derived CDR1 and CDR2 are LGHDT and YNNKEL (reference sequence). The CDR3 has 17 amino acids. CDR3 sequence: CASSQDMGSGEQETQYF. In DNA form, the CDR3 reads TGTGCCAGCAGCCAAGATATGGGTAGCGGGGAACAAGAGACCCAGTACTTC.

This chain's CDR3 is CASSPQGEYGYTF. CDR3 DNA sequence: TGTGCCAGCAGCCCACAGGGGGAGTATGGCTACACCTTC. The chain recombines TRBV28 with TRBJ1-2; TRBD1 matches 8 bases. Germline V lookup: CDR1 MDHEN, CDR2 SYDVKM. V lost 6 bases, J lost 5 bases, and 5 bases stayed unmatched. This CDR3 region has 13 residues.

The chain combines TRBV29-1 with TRBJ2-7, with TRBD1 matching over 8 bases. The germline gives CDR1 SQVTM, CDR2 ANQGSEA. The CDR3 consists of 13 residues. Trimming took 1 base from V and 5 from J; bases not matched to a gene: 4. The CDR3 loop is CSVEGQGIDEQYF. Written as DNA, the CDR3 is TGCAGCGTTGAAGGACAGGGGATCGACGAGCAGTACTTC.

The genes are TRBV6-5 and TRBJ2-1, with a possible D match to TRBD1 (5 bases). Germline V CDR1 and CDR2: MNHEY, SVGAGI. Trimming stripped 6 bases from V and 6 bases from J, with 12 bases between. This CDR3 is 13 amino acids long. This CDR3 reads CASSRTPSNEQFF. Written as DNA, the CDR3 is TGTGCCAGCAGCCGGACACCGTCCAATGAGCAGTTCTTC.

The chain recombines TRBV6-5 with TRBJ1-1, with D possibly matching TRBD1 (5 bases). CDR3 size: 13 residues. Trimming left V 8 bases short and J 4 bases short, with 14 bases between. Looked up from germline, CDR1 is MNHEY and CDR2 is SVGAGI. CDR3: CASFRGVGTEAFF. DNA of the CDR3: TGTGCCAGCTTCCGGGGGGTAGGCACTGAAGCTTTCTTT.

The CDR3 DNA reads TGTGCCAGCAGCCAAGAGAGGGAACTACAACTGTTTTTT. This codes for CASSQERELQLFF. This chain connects TRBV4-2 to TRBJ1-4; D is uncertain. The ends were cut back, 0 bases at V and 12 bases at J, with 11 bases in the middle. The CDR3 runs to 13 residues. CDR1 and CDR2 (germline): LGHNA, YNFKEQ.

The J gene is TRBJ1-6, the V gene TRBV30; D is uncertain. The germline V gene has CDR1 GTSNPN and CDR2 SVGIG (reference sequence). CDR3 length: 14 residues. The V end lost 4 bases, the J end lost 3 bases, and 10 bases lay between the germline ends. As DNA, the CDR3 is TGTGCCTGGAAGTCCCAACACTATAATTCACCCCTCCACTTT. It codes for CAWKSQHYNSPLHF.

In DNA form, the CDR3 reads TGTGCCAGCAGCCCCCGTCCCGGGACTAGCGGGAGTTTGAATGAGCAGTTCTTC. As protein: CASSPRPGTSGSLNEQFF. V and J are TRBV7-7 and TRBJ2-1; 14 positions agree with TRBD2. Losses at the gene ends were 5 bases for V and 7 bases for J; bases not matched to a gene: 13. CDR1 SSHAT and CDR2 FNYEAQ come from the germline V gene (reference sequence). CDR3 length: 18 residues.

The V gene is TRBV4-1, the J gene TRBJ1-3, with a weak D call TRBD1 (5 bases). Germline CDR1 MGHRA, CDR2 YSYEKL. Trimming pared 5 bases from V and 0 bases from J, leaving 17 bases between. The CDR3 extends over 17 amino acids. CDR3 nucleotide sequence: TGCGCCAGCAGCGAAACCTATAGACAGTTCTCTGGAAACACCATATATTTT. It yields the protein CASSETYRQFSGNTIYF.

This chain links TRBV12-3 or TRBV12-4 with TRBJ1-4; 7 bases map to TRBD1. There are 13 residues in the CDR3. The V gene end was trimmed by 5 bases and the J gene end by 11 bases; junction bases not matched to a gene: 8. The CDR3 DNA sequence: TGTGCCAGCAGTGGGACAGAAAGGGAGAAACTGTTTTTT. This encodes CASSGTEREKLFF.

V usage is TRBV5-1 and J usage is TRBJ2-3, with a possible D match to TRBD1 (5 bases). V was cut by 1 base and J by 5 bases, with 11 bases left in between. CDR1 is SGHRS and CDR2 is YFSETQ in the germline V gene. The CDR3 consists of 14 residues. CDR3 residues: CASSLTEQEDTQYF. The CDR3 nucleotides are TGCGCCAGCAGCTTGACAGAACAGGAAGATACGCAGTATTTT.